The next 15 T cell receptor beta chains were all read from a single sample in a study of T cell responses to AZD1222 COVID-19 vaccine. The table came from immunoSEQ multiplex PCR; TCRdb's copy has only in-frame clones and leaves some out. The sample carries under 95,000 clones, 85% to 90% recorded once. The sample was peripheral blood, taken 28 days after the second AZD1222 dose. These receptors came from an adult who received the AZD1222 COVID-19 vaccine.

The chain recombines TRBV3-1 (or the pseudogene TRBV3-2) with TRBJ1-6; D ambiguous. Trimming pared 0 bases from V and 12 bases from J, leaving 18 bases between. Per germline, CDR1 LGHDT and CDR2 YNNKEL (reference sequence). The CDR3 sequence is 16 residues long. The CDR3 sequence is CASSQDWAYQAQPLHF. CDR3 coding DNA: TGTGCCAGCAGCCAAGATTGGGCGTATCAAGCTCAACCCCTCCACTTT.

J is TRBJ1-5 and V is TRBV18; the D gene is possibly TRBD1 (5 bases). V dropped 1 base and J dropped 5 bases, with 9 bases sitting between them. Germline V gene lookup returns CDR1 KGHSH and CDR2 LQKENI. This CDR3 is 14 amino acids long. The CDR3, as DNA: TGTGCCAGCTCACCACAGGGACCTGATCAGCCCCAGCATTTT. Translating gives CASSPQGPDQPQHF.

The chain joins TRBV7-8 to TRBJ2-1; TRBD2 aligns across 9 bases. Germline V lookup: CDR1 SGHVS, CDR2 FQNEAQ. The CDR3 extends over 15 amino acids. Losses at the gene ends were 3 bases for V and 8 bases for J; bases not matched to a gene: 8. CDR3: CASSFGGGASYEQFF. The CDR3, as DNA: TGTGCCAGCAGCTTTGGCGGGGGGGCATCATATGAGCAGTTCTTC.

The V gene is TRBV18, the J gene TRBJ2-3; 7 nucleotides line up with TRBD1. Germline V gene data show CDR1 as KGHSH and CDR2 as LQKENI. The CDR3 consists of 16 residues. The junction had 11 bases not matched to a gene; V was cut back by 3 bases and J by 5 bases. CDR3 sequence: CASSPFDRVAIDTQYF. CDR3 in DNA: TGTGCCAGCTCACCTTTCGACAGGGTGGCTATAGATACGCAGTATTTT.

V and J are TRBV3-1 (or the pseudogene TRBV3-2) and TRBJ1-5, with D unclear. Deletions cut 0 bases from V and 7 bases from J, with 4 bases between. Germline assignment: CDR1 LGHDT and CDR2 YNNKEL (reference sequence). The CDR3 extends over 12 amino acids. CDR3 region: CASSQENQPQHF. The CDR3 region has the DNA TGTGCCAGCAGCCAAGAGAACCAGCCCCAGCATTTT.

CDR3: CAWGDRGLGNTIYF. Written as DNA, the CDR3 is TGTGCCTGGGGGGACAGGGGCCTTGGAAACACCATATATTTT. The V gene is TRBV30, the J gene TRBJ1-3; 10 nucleotides agree with TRBD1. The ends lost 5 bases at V and 3 bases at J; junction bases unmatched: 4. Germline V gene data show CDR1 as GTSNPN and CDR2 as SVGIG (reference sequence). This CDR3 spans 14 amino acids.

The V call is TRBV5-1, the J call TRBJ1-4; TRBD1 is a possible D gene (5 bases). The CDR3 has 16 residues. Trimming took off 3 bases at V and 3 bases at J, with 15 bases between the two ends. Germline assignment: CDR1 SGHRS and CDR2 YFSETQ. The CDR3 sequence is CASSWTRQWANEKLFF. CDR3 sequence (DNA): TGCGCCAGCAGCTGGACCCGACAGTGGGCTAATGAAAAACTGTTTTTT.

The chain uses TRBV15 and TRBJ2-7; TRBD2 agrees at 8 bases. Trimming removed 3 bases from V and 4 bases from J; junction bases left unmatched: 11. CDR1 and CDR2 from the germline V gene are LNHNV and YYDKDF (reference sequence). CDR3 length: 16 amino acids. The CDR3 reads CATSSMGYGGAYEQYF. In nucleotides, the CDR3 is TGTGCCACCAGCAGTATGGGATACGGGGGGGCTTACGAGCAGTACTTC.

The chain links TRBV10-3 to TRBJ2-3; 10 positions agree with TRBD2. The CDR3 is made up of 16 amino acids. CDR1 is ENHRY, CDR2 SYGVKD, per germline. V gave up 0 bases and J gave up 7 bases; unmatched junction bases: 7. The CDR3 nucleotides read TGTGCCATCAGTGAGTCGAAGAGCGGGGGGGCTTATACGCAGTATTTT. This translates into CAISESKSGGAYTQYF.

This rearrangement joins TRBV7-9 to TRBJ2-5, with 8 bases matching TRBD2. Germline lookup yields CDR1 SEHNR and CDR2 FQNEAQ (reference sequence). This CDR3 has 17 residues. V shed 5 bases and J 5 bases; nucleotides not matched to a gene: 16. The chain's CDR3 is CASSPHLSGVWGETQYF. CDR3 DNA sequence: TGTGCCAGCAGCCCCCATCTTAGCGGGGTTTGGGGGGAGACCCAGTACTTC.

The rearrangement uses TRBV13 and TRBJ1-3; D call uncertain. CDR3 length: 17 amino acids. Germline V gene sequence: CDR1 PRHDT, CDR2 FYEKMQ (reference sequence). V was pared by 5 bases and J by 1 base, with 18 bases between. CDR3 amino acids: CASSADKGFPSGNTIYF. CDR3 coding DNA: TGTGCCAGCAGCGCAGACAAAGGGTTCCCATCTGGAAACACCATATATTTT. Filled out from reference TRBV13 and TRBJ1-3, the complete variable domain reads AAGVIQSPRHLIKEKRETATLKCYPIPRHDTVYWYQQGPGQDPQFLISFYEKMQSDKGSIPDRFSAQQFSDYHSELNMSSLELGDSALYFCASSADKGFPSGNTIYFGEGSWLTVV.

The chain has TRBV21-1 and TRBJ2-7. TRBV21-1 is annotated as a pseudogene. This CDR3 comprises 17 residues. For the CDR3, the DNA is TGTGCCAGCAGCAAAGTGGTTACGGGGGCCACTTCCTACGAGCAGTACTTC. This codes for CASSKVVTGATSYEQYF.

This clone has only one observation. The chain is built from TRBV29-1 and TRBJ2-3; possible D gene TRBD2, 7 bases. The CDR3 contains 16 residues. V shed 3 bases and J shed 0 bases, with 16 bases lying between them. In germline, CDR1 is SQVTM, CDR2 ANQGSEA. This CDR3 reads CSVDQGGGGSTDTQYF. The CDR3 nucleotides are TGCAGCGTTGATCAAGGAGGGGGGGGTAGCACAGATACGCAGTATTTT.

The chain joins TRBV7-2 to TRBJ2-2; D is undetermined. Trimming took 4 bases from V and 5 from J, leaving 11 bases between them. Germline CDR1 and CDR2: SGHTA and FQGNSA. This CDR3 spans 14 amino acids. CDR3 region: CASSSDLVTGELFF. CDR3 nucleotide sequence: TGTGCCAGCAGCTCCGATCTGGTGACCGGGGAGCTGTTTTTT.

This sequence joins TRBV4-1 and TRBJ1-1; no definite D call. Germline V gene data show CDR1 as MGHRA and CDR2 as YSYEKL. CDR3 size: 17 residues. Trimming took off 2 bases at V and 5 bases at J, with 21 bases between the two ends. CDR3 loop: CASSQPEPRHGRTEAFF. In DNA, the CDR3 is TGCGCCAGCAGCCAACCCGAACCTAGACACGGGCGGACTGAAGCTTTCTTT.